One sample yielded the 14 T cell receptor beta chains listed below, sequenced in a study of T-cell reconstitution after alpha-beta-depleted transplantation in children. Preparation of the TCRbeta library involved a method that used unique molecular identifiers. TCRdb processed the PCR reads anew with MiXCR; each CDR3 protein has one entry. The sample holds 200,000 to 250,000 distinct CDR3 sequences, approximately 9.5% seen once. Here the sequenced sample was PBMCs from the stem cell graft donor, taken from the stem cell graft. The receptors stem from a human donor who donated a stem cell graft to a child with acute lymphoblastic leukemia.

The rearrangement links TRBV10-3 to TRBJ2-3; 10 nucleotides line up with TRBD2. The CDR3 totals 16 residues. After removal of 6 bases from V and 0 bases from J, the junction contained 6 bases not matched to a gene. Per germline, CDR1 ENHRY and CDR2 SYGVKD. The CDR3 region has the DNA TGTGCCATCAGGACCCTAGCGGGGGCTAGCACAGATACGCAGTATTTT. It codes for CAIRTLAGASTDTQYF.

CDR3 sequence: CSARDRDTHLGPPWQYF. CDR3 sequence (DNA): TGCAGTGCTAGAGACCGGGACACCCATTTGGGGCCCCCTTGGCAGTACTTC. This chain links TRBV20-1 with TRBJ2-7; D is possibly TRBD1 (6 bases). In germline, CDR1 is DFQATT, CDR2 SNEGSKA (reference sequence). Trimming removed 0 bases from V and 9 bases from J, with 27 bases in between. The CDR3 is made up of 17 amino acids.

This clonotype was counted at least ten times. The CDR3 bases are TGTGCCAGCAGCTGGGTGGGTGGAACCACAGATACGCAGTATTTT. The encoded protein is CASSWVGGTTDTQYF. The V gene is TRBV5-4, the J gene TRBJ2-3; no definite D call. CDR1 is SGHNT, CDR2 YYREEE, per germline (reference sequence). V lost 3 bases, J lost 2 bases, and 13 bases lay in between. The CDR3 length is 15 residues. The full variable domain, completed using reference TRBV5-4 and TRBJ2-3, is ETGVTQSPTHLIKTRGQQVTLRCSSQSGHNTVSWYQQALGQGPQFIFQYYREEENGRGNFPPRFSGLQFPNYSSELNVNALELDDSALYLCASSWVGGTTDTQYFGPGTRLTVL.

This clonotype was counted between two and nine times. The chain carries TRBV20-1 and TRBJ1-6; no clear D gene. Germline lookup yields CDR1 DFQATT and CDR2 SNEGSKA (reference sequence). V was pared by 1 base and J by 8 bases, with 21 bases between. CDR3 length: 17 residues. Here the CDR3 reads CSARVVPSTESDSPLHF. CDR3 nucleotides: TGCAGTGCTAGAGTAGTCCCCTCGACCGAATCGGATTCACCCCTCCACTTT.

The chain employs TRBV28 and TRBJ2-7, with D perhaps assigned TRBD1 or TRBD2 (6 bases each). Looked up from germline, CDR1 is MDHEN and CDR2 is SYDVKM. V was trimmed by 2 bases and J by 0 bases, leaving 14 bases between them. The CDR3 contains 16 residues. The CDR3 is CASSLGRGVSSYEQYF. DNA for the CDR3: TGTGCCAGCAGTTTAGGTAGGGGGGTGAGCTCCTACGAGCAGTACTTC.

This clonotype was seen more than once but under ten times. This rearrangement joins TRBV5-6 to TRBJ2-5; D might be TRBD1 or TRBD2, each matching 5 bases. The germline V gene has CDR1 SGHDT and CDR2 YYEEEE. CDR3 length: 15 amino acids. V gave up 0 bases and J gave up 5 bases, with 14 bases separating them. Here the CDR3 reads CASSLAAGSGETQYF. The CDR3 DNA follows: TGTGCCAGCAGCTTGGCCGCAGGGTCGGGGGAGACCCAGTACTTC.

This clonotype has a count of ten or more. CDR3 region: CASTLSSYEQYF. CDR3 DNA: TGTGCCAGCACCCTCAGCTCCTACGAGCAGTACTTC. The chain has TRBV7-9 and TRBJ2-7; D gene ambiguous. The CDR3 is 12 residues long. Germline CDR1 SEHNR, CDR2 FQNEAQ (reference sequence). V lost 7 bases, J lost 0 bases, and 7 bases lay in between.

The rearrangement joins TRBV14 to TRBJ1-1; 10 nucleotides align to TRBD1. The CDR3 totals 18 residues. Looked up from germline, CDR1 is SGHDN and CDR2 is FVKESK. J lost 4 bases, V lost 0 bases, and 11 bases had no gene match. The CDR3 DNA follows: TGTGCCAGCAGCCAAGATTTTTTGGGACAGGGGTTGGCCACTGAAGCTTTCTTT. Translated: CASSQDFLGQGLATEAFF.

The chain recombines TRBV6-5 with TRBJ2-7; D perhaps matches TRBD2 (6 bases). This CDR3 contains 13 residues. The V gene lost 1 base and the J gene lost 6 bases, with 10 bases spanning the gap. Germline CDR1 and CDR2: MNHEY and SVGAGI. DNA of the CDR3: TGTGCCAGCAGTTACTTGACGGAGGGCGAGCAGTACTTC. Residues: CASSYLTEGEQYF.

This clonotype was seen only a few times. CDR3 in DNA: TGCAGTGCGGAGGGAAACTACAATGAGCAGTTCTTC. Translating it yields CSAEGNYNEQFF. The V call is TRBV20-1, the J call TRBJ2-1, with D tentatively TRBD2 (6 bases). Trimming took 6 bases from V and 3 from J, leaving 9 bases between them. CDR1 is DFQATT and CDR2 is SNEGSKA in the germline V gene (reference sequence). This CDR3 is 12 amino acids long.

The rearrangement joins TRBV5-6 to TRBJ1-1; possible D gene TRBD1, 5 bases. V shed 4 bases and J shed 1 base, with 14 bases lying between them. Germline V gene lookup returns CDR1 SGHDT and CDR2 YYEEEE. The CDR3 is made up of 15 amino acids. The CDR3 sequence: CASSGYGRGNTEAFF. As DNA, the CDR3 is TGTGCCAGCAGCGGTTATGGGAGGGGGAACACTGAAGCTTTCTTT.

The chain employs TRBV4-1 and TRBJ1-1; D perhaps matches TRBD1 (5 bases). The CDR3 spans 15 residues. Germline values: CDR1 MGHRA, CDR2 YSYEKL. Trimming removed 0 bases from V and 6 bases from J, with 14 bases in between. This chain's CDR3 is CASSQDRTGRAEAFF. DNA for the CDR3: TGCGCCAGCAGCCAAGACCGGACGGGGCGCGCTGAAGCTTTCTTT.

In DNA form, the CDR3 reads TGCAGCGTTGATTCGGGACAGTCTTATGGCTACACCTTC. Translating it yields CSVDSGQSYGYTF. This chain links TRBV29-1 with TRBJ1-2; 7 bases are shared with TRBD1. This CDR3 is built from 13 residues. Germline V gene sequence: CDR1 SQVTM, CDR2 ANQGSEA. V trimming: 3 bases; J trimming: 5 bases; junction bases outside the gene matches: 6.

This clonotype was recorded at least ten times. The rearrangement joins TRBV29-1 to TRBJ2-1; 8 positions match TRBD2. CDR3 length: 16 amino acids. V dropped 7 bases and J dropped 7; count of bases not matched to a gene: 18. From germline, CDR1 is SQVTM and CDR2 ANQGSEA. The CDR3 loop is CSAPIGAGGLLNEQFF. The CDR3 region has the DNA TGCAGCGCCCCGATTGGGGCGGGGGGCCTCCTTAATGAGCAGTTCTTC.